This paragraph reports one TCR beta chain. This clone appeared a single time. Its antigen specificity is not known. Base qualities are missing; no much larger clone stands one base away. Sample time point, as interpreted from the label and publication: baseline before first vaccination. The vaccinee samples were drawn from two UK trials, COV001 and COV002, one of which was a single-blind randomized controlled phase 2/3 trial testing AZD1222 (ChAdOx1 nCoV-19) in healthy adults. For TCRbeta chain sequencing, PBMC samples were collected from trial participants at day 0 and at day 28 after the second dose. The CDR3 regions of human TCRbeta chains were analyzed by immunosequencing. Under the source paper's analysis protocol: TCRs in the repertoires were matched against a reference library of SARS-CoV-2-specific TCRs that had been generated with the MIRA antigen-specificity platform. Breadth was defined as the fraction of unique TCRs that were SARS-CoV-2-associated. Depth was defined as the fraction of total T cells that were SARS-CoV-2-associated. Each spike-specific TCR was assigned to its reactive spike region and to a CD4 or CD8 class using the MIRA data. Log10-transformed breadth and depth values were compared by one-way ANOVA with Sidak's multiple comparisons tests. This is the immuneACCESS table as TCRdb keeps it, with only in-frame sequences that have V and J called. A part of the clones is gone; compared with another copy, unresolved V genes explain less than half, and the rest is unexplained. The V and J calls and the clone size are those of that table, but D and trimming were determined from the DNA. Across this sample there are 130,000 to 150,000 clones, with 80% to 90% seen only once. Under 2% of the sample belongs to the ten largest clones.

The source of the sample is a study of T cell responses to AZD1222 COVID-19 vaccine (dated by TCRdb to about 2021). Context from the whole study: AZD1222 recipients with second doses at about 4 weeks or about 12 weeks were pooled, because spike-specific TCR depth and breadth did not differ between schedules. TCR sequencing was performed for about 250 trial participants, of whom some 200 were given two doses of AZD1222 and around 25 were given two doses of MenACWY control vaccine. Trial participants were enrolled by age into subgroups of 18-55, 56-69 and 70-plus years, and around 150, 29 and 61 TCR-sequenced participants, respectively, were included in these subgroups.

For CDR1 and CDR2, the germline V gene lists SNHLY and FYNNEI. V sheds 5 bases and J sheds 2 bases, leaving 16 bases between their ends. The CDR3 covers 15 residues, taking in both the cysteine and the phenylalanine. The retained sequence is limited to the CDR3, 45 bases, with the frame set at the first base. General conclusions and limits of the study: Nearly half of unique spike-specific TCRs reportedly recognized epitopes outside regions mutated in the B.1.351 and B.1.1.7 variants. Participants were mostly white British, with more females than males. The authors suggested clonal diversity may have been underestimated. In the small 56-69-year group, the increase in depth fell short of significance, most likely because of low power. Vaccine-associated CD4 TCRs spanned the whole spike protein, with dominant responses in regions 160-218 and 743-854. Spike-specific TCR breadth and depth rose significantly after two AZD1222 doses compared with day 0 and with MenACWY recipients. Because no samples from the day 14 peak response were available, repertoires could be characterized only after the peak T cell response. Conclusions about previously exposed vaccinees are limited, since just a handful of AZD1222 recipients were seropositive for SARS-CoV-2 at baseline.

This TCR was recovered from an adult in good health. Rearrangement joined TRBV2 to TRBJ2-7; matching of 6 bases hints at TRBD1 as the D gene. The sequenced sample was peripheral blood, obtained on day 0 of AZD1222 vaccination. The nucleotide sequence is given as TGTGCCAGCAGTTCCGGGACACTGCCCCCCTACGAGCAGTACTTC. This gives the protein CASSSGTLPPYEQYF.